Below, 14 T cell receptor beta chains from the same sample are listed, as sequenced in a study of brain T cells in children with intractable seizures (dated by TCRdb to the early 2020s). In light of the paper, this sample's time point label describes: resected brain tissue, or blood drawn just prior to surgery. The surgery cases with the highest brain T cell transcript signatures were chosen for TCR beta chain sequencing of brain tissue, and also of blood when blood was available. The library came from the immunoSEQ multiplex PCR assay. TCRdb provides this immuneACCESS table in a form limited to in-frame rearrangements. Some clones are lacking; in checked studies, under half of them reflect an unresolved V gene, and why the rest are absent is not known. The sample table holds 7,500 to 10,000 clones, of which nearly 75% were seen once. The ten largest clones represent about 8.2% of the sample. The source material was resected brain tissue, sampled at surgery. These receptors came from a boy in the first two years of life with tuberous sclerosis and intractable seizures.

This clone has more than one count but fewer than ten. This chain joins TRBV19 and TRBJ1-2; D uncertain. V was cut by 4 bases and J by 8 bases, with 11 bases left in between. Germline lookup yields CDR1 LNHDA and CDR2 SQIVND (reference sequence). The CDR3 is 12 residues long. The DNA of the CDR3 is TGTGCCAGTAGTACGGGCCTTACAGGCTACACCTTC. This translates into CASSTGLTGYTF.

This chain joins TRBV5-5 and TRBJ1-1; the D is unclear. V lost 0 bases and J lost 4, with 13 bases in between. Germline CDR1 is SGHKS and CDR2 is YYEKEE (reference sequence). This CDR3 region has 15 residues. Here the CDR3 reads CASSLDGWWGTEAFF. The CDR3 coding sequence is TGTGCCAGCAGCTTGGATGGGTGGTGGGGCACTGAAGCTTTCTTT.

The CDR3 spells CASSPIAVITDTQYF. The CDR3 DNA reads as TGTGCCAGCAGCCCCATAGCGGTAATCACAGATACGCAGTATTTT. The chain has TRBV11-1 and TRBJ2-3, with D perhaps matching TRBD2 (6 bases). The ends were cut back, 5 bases at V and 2 bases at J, with 14 bases in the middle. The CDR3 length is 15 residues. The germline gives CDR1 SGHAT, CDR2 FQDESV (reference sequence).

The chain recombines TRBV28 with TRBJ2-7; 9 bases fit TRBD2. Germline trimming cut 2 bases from V and 6 bases from J; bases unmatched to any gene: 8. Germline V gene data show CDR1 as MDHEN and CDR2 as SYDVKM. This CDR3 spans 15 amino acids. The CDR3 DNA reads as TGTGCCAGCAGTTTACCCCTAGCGGGATCCGGCGAGCAGTACTTC. Translated, it gives CASSLPLAGSGEQYF.

The chain recombines TRBV6-5 with TRBJ2-1; no reliable D call. Trimming removed 2 bases at V and 12 bases at J, with 5 bases between. From germline, CDR1 is MNHEY and CDR2 SVGAGI. The CDR3 has 10 residues. The CDR3 sequence: CASSYGPQFF. As DNA, the CDR3 is TGTGCCAGCAGTTACGGCCCGCAGTTCTTC.

This clone appeared a single time. The rearrangement uses TRBV28 and TRBJ2-7, with 10 bases matching TRBD1. The trim removed 3 bases at V and 5 bases at J, leaving 7 bases unmatched. This CDR3 spans 15 amino acids. Germline CDR1 and CDR2: MDHEN and SYDVKM. The CDR3 is CASSLVGQGYHEQYF. DNA of the CDR3: TGTGCCAGCAGTTTGGTGGGACAGGGGTACCACGAGCAGTACTTC.

DNA for the CDR3: TGTGCCCTCGGACAGGGGCTCGAGACCGGGGAGCTGTTTTTT. It is translated as CALGQGLETGELFF. The chain is built from TRBV7-9 and TRBJ2-2; 9 bases fit TRBD1. This CDR3 contains 14 residues. Germline V gene sequence: CDR1 SEHNR, CDR2 FQNEAQ (reference sequence). The junction had 9 bases not matched to a gene; V was cut back by 11 bases and J by 5 bases.

The genes are TRBV6-6 and TRBJ1-4; 7 nucleotides agree with TRBD1. The CDR3 extends over 12 amino acids. Germline assignment: CDR1 MNHNY and CDR2 SVGAGI (reference sequence). J lost 6 bases, V lost 10 bases, and 5 bases had no gene match. The CDR3 DNA reads as TGTGCCATCCGACAGGGAGATGAAAAACTGTTTTTT. It codes for CAIRQGDEKLFF.

J is TRBJ1-2 and V is TRBV7-8; 7 bases match TRBD1. In germline, CDR1 is SGHVS, CDR2 FQNEAQ. This CDR3 is built from 14 residues. The V gene end was trimmed by 4 bases and the J gene end by 8 bases; junction bases not matched to a gene: 10. The CDR3 reads CASSSVRQGGGYTF. CDR3 nucleotide sequence: TGTGCCAGCAGCTCCGTAAGACAGGGCGGGGGCTACACCTTC.

This clone qualifies as medium-sized. The chain is built from TRBV7-9 and TRBJ1-5, with D tentatively TRBD1 (6 bases). Germline CDR1 and CDR2: SEHNR and FQNEAQ (reference sequence). This CDR3 has 14 amino acids. The ends were cut back, 4 bases at V and 7 bases at J, with 14 bases in the middle. CDR3 coding DNA: TGTGCCAGCAGCTGGGGGACAAATTGGCAGCCCCAGCATTTT. It codes for CASSWGTNWQPQHF.

Remarks on this clone: Germline and junction disagree at one end, which may indicate a read error. Here the CDR3 DNA reads TGTGCCTGGGGTGTACGGGGCTACGAGCAGTACTTC. Translated, it gives CAWGVRGYEQYF. The chain carries TRBV30 and TRBJ2-7; D is possibly TRBD2 (5 bases). In germline, CDR1 is GTSNPN, CDR2 SVGIG (reference sequence). This CDR3 contains 12 residues.

This clone was seen a handful of times. The chain carries TRBV30 and TRBJ2-1; tentative D call: TRBD2 (5 bases). The CDR3 totals 13 residues. Germline values: CDR1 GTSNPN, CDR2 SVGIG (reference sequence). The germline V and J ends were trimmed by 8 bases and 0 bases, with 11 bases remaining between them. The CDR3 loop is CAGEEGSYNEQFF. The CDR3 coding sequence is TGTGCCGGGGAAGAGGGCTCCTACAATGAGCAGTTCTTC.

A remark on this clone: This clone may be a read error of a much larger clone one base away. The chain uses TRBV4-1 and TRBJ2-2; D may be TRBD2 (5 bases). The CDR3 contains 17 residues. Germline V CDR1 and CDR2: MGHRA, YSYEKL. The CDR3 is CASSLPVGAYDTGKLFF. The DNA for the CDR3 is TGCGCCAGCAGCCTCCCTGTAGGAGCTTATGACACCGGGAAGCTGTTTTTT.

The rearrangement uses TRBV6-6 and TRBJ1-2; a weak D match, TRBD1 (6 bases). V was shortened by 2 bases and J by 2 bases, with 15 bases between the two germline ends. The germline CDR1 and CDR2 sequences are MNHNY and SVGAGI (reference sequence). The length of the CDR3 is 16 residues. The CDR3 protein is CASSYGLPTGNYGYTF. DNA for the CDR3: TGTGCCAGCAGTTACGGACTACCCACAGGGAACTATGGCTACACCTTC.